These 30 T cell receptor beta chains were all obtained from the same sample, sequenced in a study of spatial heterogeneity in lung cancer. Findings and limits, study-wide: In tumors, expanded intratumoral alpha and beta TCR counts tracked mutation counts.

Their antigens are not known. Each CDR3 protein gets one entry after TCRdb re-called the 5' RACE reads with MiXCR. The sample has a few thousand distinct CDR3 sequences, about 8.8% seen once. The time point is: sample taken at primary tumor resection. Sample: lung tumor tissue, taken at surgery. The receptors stem from a male donor with early-stage non-small cell lung cancer.

This clonotype was observed many times. The rearrangement uses TRBV20-1 and TRBJ1-3; 12 nucleotides align to TRBD1. Germline V gene sequence: CDR1 DFQATT, CDR2 SNEGSKA (reference sequence). CDR3 size: 19 residues. V was pared by 3 bases and J by 2 bases, with 14 bases of the junction left unmatched. For the CDR3, the DNA is TGCAGTGCTAGCAACCCCCGGGACAGGGGGCTTGGCCCTGGAAACACCATATATTTT. This codes for CSASNPRDRGLGPGNTIYF.

By share of the sample, this clonotype is medium-sized. The rearrangement uses TRBV5-1 and TRBJ2-7, with 10 bases lining up with TRBD2. Trimming took 0 bases from V and 3 from J; bases not matched to a gene: 3. The germline CDR1 and CDR2 sequences are SGHRS and YFSETQ. The CDR3 totals 15 residues. CDR3 residues: CASSLASSGGYEQYF. Here the CDR3 DNA reads TGCGCCAGCAGCTTGGCGTCTAGCGGGGGCTACGAGCAGTACTTC.

This clonotype is labeled as medium-sized (0.01 to 0.1%). The rearrangement links TRBV5-1 to TRBJ2-1, with a tentative D call TRBD2 (6 bases). V was cut by 0 bases and J by 7 bases, with 26 bases left in between. Germline CDR1 reads SGHRS; CDR2 reads YFSETQ. The CDR3 spans 19 residues. The CDR3, as DNA: TGCGCCAGCAGCTTGGAGGCGCAGGGCTTGGCTAGCGTGGATAATGAGCAGTTCTTC. Protein product: CASSLEAQGLASVDNEQFF.

This clonotype is deemed medium-sized. The chain joins TRBV7-9 to TRBJ1-1; D possibly corresponds to TRBD1 (6 bases). This CDR3 has 16 amino acids. Trimming removed 7 bases from V and 0 bases from J, with 18 bases in between. The germline CDR1 and CDR2 sequences are SEHNR and FQNEAQ (reference sequence). The CDR3 bases are TGTGCCAGCACCCCTTTGGGGGCGGGTATGAACACTGAAGCTTTCTTT. Protein product: CASTPLGAGMNTEAFF.

This clonotype showed up just once. V is TRBV28 and J is TRBJ1-6, with 7 bases identical to TRBD1. The CDR3 is 13 residues long. V trimming: 6 bases; J trimming: 8 bases; junction bases outside the gene matches: 4. CDR1 and CDR2 from the germline V gene are MDHEN and SYDVKM. CDR3 nucleotides: TGTGCCAGCAGGAATACAGGGGATTCACCCCTCCACTTT. It encodes CASRNTGDSPLHF.

By sample share, this clonotype is medium-sized. The gene calls are TRBV28 and TRBJ2-3; 13 bases line up with TRBD2. J was trimmed by 5 bases and V by 5 bases; bases with no gene match: 7. The length of the CDR3 is 16 residues. CDR1 and CDR2 (germline): MDHEN, SYDVKM. The CDR3 DNA reads TGTGCCAGCAGTGGGGGGACTAGCGGGGCCAGAGATACGCAGTATTTT. Its translation: CASSGGTSGARDTQYF.

Written as DNA, the CDR3 is TGCGCCAGCAGCCTCCAGTGGTATGGTGCAGATACGCAGTATTTT. It translates to CASSLQWYGADTQYF. The V gene is TRBV4-1, the J gene TRBJ2-3; D uncertain. V lost 4 bases and J lost 4, with 15 bases in between. The CDR3 spans 15 residues. Germline values: CDR1 MGHRA, CDR2 YSYEKL.

This clonotype is judged medium-sized. The chain links TRBV19 to TRBJ1-2; unclear D gene. V dropped 5 bases and J dropped 4 bases, with 17 bases sitting between them. Per the germline V gene, CDR1 is LNHDA and CDR2 is SQIVND (reference sequence). CDR3 length: 15 amino acids. CDR3 sequence reads: CASSSAKGFGYGYTF. The DNA for the CDR3 is TGTGCCAGTAGTTCCGCGAAAGGTTTCGGCTATGGCTACACCTTC. Looking up the rest from reference TRBV19 and TRBJ1-2 gives the full variable domain: DGGITQSPKYLFRKEGQNVTLSCEQNLNHDAMYWYRQDPGQGLRLIYYSQIVNDFQKGDIAEGYSVSREKKESFPLTVTSAQKNPTAFYLCASSSAKGFGYGYTFGSGTRLTVV.

There are a few counts of this clonotype. The gene calls are TRBV20-1 and TRBJ2-3, with 8 positions matching TRBD2. Trimming at V came to 3 bases and at J to 3 bases, leaving 5 bases not matched to a gene. The CDR3 is 14 residues long. Germline V gives CDR1 DFQATT, CDR2 SNEGSKA (reference sequence). CDR3 in DNA: TGCAGTGCTAGTCCGGGACTAGGAACAGATACGCAGTATTTT. It specifies CSASPGLGTDTQYF.

V usage is TRBV29-1 and J usage is TRBJ2-1; 10 bases line up with TRBD2. Germline V gene lookup returns CDR1 SQVTM and CDR2 ANQGSEA. V lost 5 bases and J lost 0; bases outside the gene matches: 10. This CDR3 spans 17 amino acids. In DNA form, the CDR3 reads TGCAGCGTTCTGTCTAGCGGGGGAGGTCTCTCCTACAATGAGCAGTTCTTC. Amino acids: CSVLSSGGGLSYNEQFF.

As concerns this clonotype: A read error is possible here, since a much larger clone lies one base away. This rearrangement joins TRBV12-5 to TRBJ1-3; D call uncertain. CDR1 is LGHNT and CDR2 is FRNRAP in the germline V gene. This CDR3 has 11 residues. The DNA for the CDR3 is TGTGCTAGTGGTTCCGGAAGCACCATATATTTT. This gives the protein CASGSGSTIYF. The whole variable domain, remainder taken from reference TRBV12-5 and TRBJ1-3, is DARVTQTPRHKVTEMGQEVTMRCQPILGHNTVFWYRQTMMQGLELLAYFRNRAPLDDSGMPKDRFSAEMPDATLATLKIQPSEPRDSAVYFCASGSGSTIYFGEGSWLTVV.

This clonotype was observed a few times. The chain has TRBV24-1 and TRBJ2-7, with 8 nucleotides matching TRBD2. The V gene's germline CDR1 is KGHDR and CDR2 SFDVKD. The CDR3 runs 15 residues. V shed 4 bases and J 3 bases; nucleotides not matched to a gene: 7. The DNA of the CDR3 is TGTGCCACCAGTGACTCCGGGACTAGAAACTACGAGCAGTACTTC. Translating it yields CATSDSGTRNYEQYF.

By proportion, this clonotype is medium-sized. V is TRBV3-1 and J is TRBJ2-7; D is unclear. The CDR3 length is 13 residues. The ends were cut back, 1 base at V and 0 bases at J, with 4 bases in the middle. The germline V gene encodes CDR1 LGHDT and CDR2 YNNKEL (reference sequence). CDR3 amino acids: CASSQGSSYEQYF. The CDR3 nucleotides are TGTGCCAGCAGCCAAGGGAGCTCCTACGAGCAGTACTTC.

In this sample, this clonotype is medium-sized (0.01 to 0.1%). The rearrangement joins TRBV11-2 to TRBJ2-1, with 12 bases identical to TRBD2. In germline, CDR1 is SGHAT, CDR2 FQNNGV. This CDR3 comprises 16 residues. V shed 5 bases, J shed 0 bases, and the junction held 2 bases outside the gene matches. This CDR3 is CASSGLAGHSYNEQFF. CDR3 nucleotide sequence: TGTGCCAGCAGCGGACTAGCGGGGCACTCCTACAATGAGCAGTTCTTC.

This clonotype is labeled medium-sized. This chain uses TRBV29-1 with TRBJ2-3, with TRBD1 matching over 8 bases. V shed 3 bases, J shed 6 bases, and the junction held 8 bases outside the gene matches. The CDR3 sequence is 14 residues long. CDR1 SQVTM and CDR2 ANQGSEA come from the germline V gene. In DNA, the CDR3 is TGCAGCGTTGAGCCAGGGGGCCAGCAGGATACGCAGTATTTT. Translation gives CSVEPGGQQDTQYF.

Judged by abundance, this clonotype is medium-sized. The chain links TRBV29-1 to TRBJ1-5, with 8 bases lining up with TRBD1. The junction had 11 bases not matched to a gene; V was cut back by 7 bases and J by 0 bases. This CDR3 spans 16 amino acids. Looked up from germline, CDR1 is SQVTM and CDR2 is ANQGSEA. CDR3 amino acids: CSAIETGADSNQPQHF. The CDR3 nucleotides are TGCAGCGCCATAGAGACAGGGGCCGATAGCAATCAGCCCCAGCATTTT.

This clonotype is labeled as medium-sized (0.01 to 0.1%). The V gene is TRBV2, the J gene TRBJ2-1; 8 bases are shared with TRBD2. With V trimmed by 8 bases and J by 9 bases, 15 bases remained unmatched. From germline, CDR1 is SNHLY and CDR2 FYNNEI. The CDR3 is 15 residues long. CDR3 protein: CASLAGWPTSGEQFF. CDR3 coding DNA: TGTGCCAGCTTGGCAGGGTGGCCAACTAGCGGTGAGCAGTTCTTC.

This clonotype was counted a few times. V usage is TRBV7-9 and J usage is TRBJ2-7, with D hard to call. The germline gives CDR1 SEHNR, CDR2 FQNEAQ (reference sequence). The CDR3 is 14 residues long. The ends were cut back, 5 bases at V and 3 bases at J, with 14 bases in the middle. The CDR3 DNA reads as TGTGCCAGCAGCGCCGGTGGGCGGTTCTACGAGCAGTACTTC. Its translation: CASSAGGRFYEQYF. The variable domain in full, with the rest retrieved from reference TRBV7-9 and TRBJ2-7, is DTGVSQNPRHKITKRGQNVTFRCDPISEHNRLYWYRQTLGQGPEFLTYFQNEAQLEKSRLLSDRFSAERPKGSFSTLEIQRTEQGDSAMYLCASSAGGRFYEQYFGPGTRLTVT.

This clonotype is deemed medium-sized (0.01 to 0.1%). CDR3 amino acids: CASSFWEGETGELFF. DNA of the CDR3: TGTGCCAGCAGCTTCTGGGAGGGTGAAACCGGGGAGCTGTTTTTT. V usage is TRBV7-6 and J usage is TRBJ2-2, with TRBD2 matching 7 bases. After removal of 3 bases from V and 5 bases from J, the junction contained 6 bases not matched to a gene. The CDR3 extends over 15 amino acids. The germline V gene encodes CDR1 SGHVS and CDR2 FNYEAQ.

By sample fraction, this clonotype is medium-sized. The V gene is TRBV12-3 or TRBV12-4, the J gene TRBJ2-1; D is uncertain. The CDR3 consists of 15 residues. V was trimmed by 1 base and J by 4 bases, leaving 11 bases between them. CDR3 sequence reads: CASSLEDRRYNEQFF. CDR3 DNA sequence: TGTGCCAGCAGTTTAGAGGACCGGCGGTACAATGAGCAGTTCTTC.

By sample fraction, this clonotype is medium-sized. V and J are TRBV5-1 and TRBJ2-7; D unresolved. V dropped 4 bases and J dropped 4 bases, with 15 bases sitting between them. The germline V gene encodes CDR1 SGHRS and CDR2 YFSETQ. The CDR3 length is 14 residues. CDR3 in DNA: TGCGCCAGCAGCCTGCGAGGAGACGGGTACGAGCAGTACTTC. Amino acid sequence: CASSLRGDGYEQYF.

By proportion, this clonotype is medium-sized. In DNA, the CDR3 is TGTGCCACCAGCAGAGAAACCGGGCCGCGGAATGAGCAGTTCTTC. It is translated as CATSRETGPRNEQFF. The chain couples TRBV15 to TRBJ2-1; no firm D call. Per germline, CDR1 LNHNV and CDR2 YYDKDF (reference sequence). The CDR3 is 15 amino acids. Trimming cost V 0 bases and J 7 bases, with 13 bases left between them.

Judged by abundance, this clonotype is medium-sized. V usage is TRBV4-3 and J usage is TRBJ1-5, with D perhaps TRBD1 (6 bases). Germline V gene lookup returns CDR1 LGHNA and CDR2 YSLEER. The CDR3 extends over 17 amino acids. V gave up 0 bases and J gave up 0 bases, with 12 bases separating them. CDR3 coding DNA: TGCGCCAGCAGCCAAGACGGCCGAGGGGGTAGCAATCAGCCCCAGCATTTT. It specifies CASSQDGRGGSNQPQHF.

This clonotype is classed as medium-sized. The chain has TRBV20-1 and TRBJ2-7; D gene unclear. This CDR3 region has 13 residues. Trimming stripped 3 bases from V and 1 base from J, with 10 bases between. The V gene's germline CDR1 is DFQATT and CDR2 SNEGSKA (reference sequence). DNA of the CDR3: TGCAGTGCTAGGGTTGGACCTTCCTACGAGCAGTACTTC. Residues: CSARVGPSYEQYF.

This clonotype was seen only a few times. The rearrangement joins TRBV7-9 to TRBJ2-2; TRBD1 aligns across 12 bases. The CDR3 spans 17 residues. Trimming at V came to 4 bases and at J to 3 bases, leaving 6 bases not matched to a gene. CDR1 and CDR2 (germline): SEHNR, FQNEAQ (reference sequence). The CDR3 spells CASSSRDRGPDTGELFF. In DNA, the CDR3 is TGTGCCAGCAGCTCCCGGGACAGGGGGCCTGACACCGGGGAGCTGTTTTTT.

The gene calls are TRBV6-2 or TRBV6-3 and TRBJ2-3; the match to TRBD2 covers 10 bases. This CDR3 comprises 14 residues. The germline V gene has CDR1 MNHEY and CDR2 SVGEGT. The J segment lost 4 bases and the V segment lost 2 bases, leaving 0 bases of the junction unmatched. The DNA of the CDR3 is TGTGCCAGCAGTTACGGGACTAGCGCAGATACGCAGTATTTT. Translated: CASSYGTSADTQYF.

This clonotype is categorized as medium-sized (0.01 to 0.1%). The chain uses TRBV7-2 and TRBJ1-1, with D possibly matching TRBD1 (5 bases). CDR3 length: 15 amino acids. Germline CDR1 reads SGHTA; CDR2 reads FQGNSA. Trimming removed 5 bases at V and 10 bases at J, with 23 bases between. CDR3 sequence reads: CASSRARGSQGVAFF. CDR3 sequence (DNA): TGTGCCAGCAGCCGAGCCCGTGGTAGTCAGGGTGTAGCTTTCTTT.

This clonotype is labeled as medium-sized. V is TRBV27 and J is TRBJ2-1; unclear D gene. V was shortened by 0 bases and J by 0 bases, with 6 bases between the two germline ends. The CDR3 loop spans 15 amino acids. In germline, CDR1 is MNHEY, CDR2 SMNVEV (reference sequence). The CDR3 bases are TGTGCCAGCAGTTTATCTGACCCCTCCTACAATGAGCAGTTCTTC. As protein: CASSLSDPSYNEQFF.

Worth noting for this clonotype: This may arise from a read error, as a much more abundant clone is one base away. V is TRBV2 and J is TRBJ2-2, with 7 bases aligning to TRBD1. CDR3 length: 11 amino acids. Trimming took 10 bases from V and 7 from J; bases not matched to a gene: 3. Germline V lookup: CDR1 SNHLY, CDR2 FYNNEI. CDR3 coding DNA: TGTGCCACCCAGGGGGTCGGGGAGCTGTTTTTT. This encodes CATQGVGELFF.

This clonotype has a handful of counts. The chain has TRBV6-5 and TRBJ2-1, with 11 bases lining up with TRBD2. Losses at the gene ends were 5 bases for V and 15 bases for J; bases not matched to a gene: 9. CDR1 is MNHEY and CDR2 is SVGAGI in the germline V gene. This CDR3 comprises 13 residues. CDR3 DNA sequence: TGTGCCAGCAGTGGAAATAGCGGGAGGGCCCCGTTCTTC. This gives the protein CASSGNSGRAPFF.